One and the same sample provided the 19 T cell receptor beta chains below, sequenced in a study of OX40 agonist ivuxolimab in advanced cancers. Sequenced by immunoSEQ multiplex PCR; TCRdb stores in-frame clones only, minus some. The sample shows about 49,000 clones, about 86% of them seen only once. The source material was CD4+ or CD8+ T cells sorted from blood, sampled in a trial of the OX40 agonist ivuxolimab. The receptors here all came from an adult with an advanced solid tumor such as melanoma, head and neck, liver or kidney cancer.

V gene TRBV19 combines with J gene TRBJ2-2, with 7 bases identical to TRBD1. J lost 4 bases, V lost 3 bases, and 8 bases had no gene match. The CDR3 loop spans 16 amino acids. CDR1 LNHDA and CDR2 SQIVND come from the germline V gene (reference sequence). The CDR3 region is CASSIQTGSSTGELFF. Written as DNA, the CDR3 is TGTGCCAGTAGTATCCAGACAGGGTCGAGCACCGGGGAGCTGTTTTTT.

The J gene is TRBJ2-2, the V gene TRBV9; D gene ambiguous. Germline V lookup: CDR1 SGDLS, CDR2 YYNGEE. The CDR3 loop spans 16 amino acids. V dropped 2 bases and J dropped 0 bases, with 11 bases sitting between them. The CDR3 loop is CASSVAASANTGELFF. CDR3 DNA sequence: TGTGCCAGCAGCGTCGCGGCGAGTGCGAACACCGGGGAGCTGTTTTTT.

This clone occurred once. The chain links TRBV28 to TRBJ2-5; D is undetermined. Gene TRBJ2-7 matches the end of the DNA better, so the J call may be wrong. CDR3 length: 12 amino acids. CDR1 is MDHEN, CDR2 SYDVKM, per germline. The CDR3 nucleotides read TGTGCCAGCAGTTTGGGTCAGAACGAGCAGTACTTC. Translation: CASSLGQNEQYF.

The rearrangement links TRBV10-1 to TRBJ2-5; D tentatively reads TRBD1 or TRBD2 (5 bases each). Trimming cost V 6 bases and J 0 bases, with 14 bases left between them. This CDR3 is built from 15 residues. Germline CDR1 and CDR2: WNHNN and SYGVQD (reference sequence). CDR3 bases: TGCGCCAGCAGCCCGGGGCAGTCGTACCAAGAGACCCAGTACTTC. Translated: CASSPGQSYQETQYF.

The rearrangement joins TRBV19 to TRBJ2-2, with D possibly TRBD1 on 5 matching bases. CDR1 and CDR2 (germline): LNHDA, SQIVND (reference sequence). The V and J ends lost 10 bases and 3 bases respectively, with 18 bases between them. CDR3 length: 15 residues. This chain's CDR3 is CATLVGQGYTGELFF. CDR3 bases: TGTGCCACCCTAGTAGGCCAGGGTTACACCGGGGAGCTGTTTTTT.

The chain recombines TRBV11-3 with TRBJ2-5; D call uncertain. The length of the CDR3 is 13 residues. Per the germline V gene, CDR1 is SGHNT and CDR2 is YENEEA. The germline V and J ends were trimmed by 2 bases and 7 bases, with 11 bases remaining between them. The CDR3 protein is CASSLSNTLTQYF. CDR3 sequence (DNA): TGTGCCAGCAGCTTATCGAACACGCTGACCCAGTACTTC.

The V call is TRBV28, the J call TRBJ2-1, with D unclear. The CDR3 is 14 residues long. V lost 5 bases and J 4 bases, leaving 12 bases between the germline ends. From germline, CDR1 is MDHEN and CDR2 SYDVKM. The DNA for the CDR3 is TGTGCCAGCAGTCCCACGGACCGGTACAATGAGCAGTTCTTC. It yields the protein CASSPTDRYNEQFF.

There are a few counts of this clone. The chain uses TRBV19 and TRBJ1-5; D ambiguous. Germline loops: CDR1 LNHDA, CDR2 SQIVND (reference sequence). This CDR3 has 12 amino acids. V lost 7 bases and J lost 4, with 8 bases in between. The chain's CDR3 is CASKYRNQPQHF. The CDR3 DNA is TGTGCCAGTAAGTATCGGAATCAGCCCCAGCATTTT.

The V and J genes are TRBV18 and TRBJ2-3; D is uncertain. Between the trimmed V and J ends, which lost 4 bases and 3 bases, there was a span of 5 bases. This CDR3 has 12 amino acids. Per germline, CDR1 KGHSH and CDR2 LQKENI. The CDR3 DNA is TGTGCCAGCTCACAACAGACAGATACGCAGTATTTT. Its protein product is CASSQQTDTQYF.

On this clone itself: This specimen includes other DNA sequences encoding the same CDR3. The rearrangement joins TRBV5-1 to TRBJ2-3; 7 positions agree with TRBD2. V shed 0 bases, J shed 3 bases, and the junction held 1 base outside the gene matches. CDR1 is SGHRS and CDR2 is YFSETQ in the germline V gene. There are 14 residues in the CDR3. This chain's CDR3 is CASSLGGSTDTQYF. The CDR3 DNA sequence: TGCGCCAGCAGCTTGGGCGGGAGTACAGATACGCAGTATTTT.

The chain's CDR3 is CASSLLRGSGANVLTF. Written as DNA, the CDR3 is TGCGCCAGCAGCTTGTTACGGGGGTCTGGGGCCAACGTCCTGACTTTC. The chain carries TRBV5-1 and TRBJ2-6; maybe TRBD2 (6 bases). From germline, CDR1 is SGHRS and CDR2 YFSETQ. CDR3 length: 16 amino acids. V lost 1 base, J lost 1 base, and 9 bases lay in between.

This clone showed up just a few times. The rearrangement uses TRBV29-1 and TRBJ1-1; D is unresolved. The germline V gene encodes CDR1 SQVTM and CDR2 ANQGSEA. V was clipped by 7 bases and J by 8 bases, with 8 bases between them. The CDR3 length is 9 residues. CDR3 nucleotide sequence: TGCAGCGCCGGGCACGAAGCTTTCTTT. This codes for CSAGHEAFF.

This clone was seen a handful of times. The V and J genes are TRBV7-8 and TRBJ2-1; 9 bases are a match to TRBD2. The germline gives CDR1 SGHVS, CDR2 FQNEAQ. Trimming removed 1 base from V and 8 bases from J; junction bases left unmatched: 6. This CDR3 is built from 15 residues. CDR3: CASSLGRLAGHEQFF. In DNA, the CDR3 is TGTGCCAGCAGCTTAGGTCGTCTAGCGGGACATGAGCAGTTCTTC.

The rearrangement uses TRBV7-6 and TRBJ2-3, with D perhaps TRBD2 (6 bases). The germline CDR1 and CDR2 sequences are SGHVS and FNYEAQ. V dropped 5 bases and J dropped 6 bases, with 9 bases sitting between them. The CDR3 extends over 12 amino acids. CDR3 sequence: CASSVRGDTQYF. CDR3 DNA: TGTGCCAGCAGCGTCCGGGGGGATACGCAGTATTTT.

This chain links TRBV30 with TRBJ1-5; no clear D gene. Trimming removed 0 bases from V and 2 bases from J, with 11 bases in between. Germline V gene data show CDR1 as GTSNPN and CDR2 as SVGIG (reference sequence). The length of the CDR3 is 15 residues. For the CDR3, the DNA is TGTGCCTGGAGTGTACCGGGGTTCGGCAATCAGCCCCAGCATTTT. This codes for CAWSVPGFGNQPQHF.

The J gene is TRBJ1-2, the V gene TRBV29-1, with unresolved D. The CDR3 spans 16 residues. V was shortened by 6 bases and J by 6 bases, with 26 bases between the two germline ends. Germline CDR1 SQVTM, CDR2 ANQGSEA. CDR3 nucleotides: TGCAGCGTAGCCCCCCCGGTTTGGGGAAGAATGAATGGCTACACCTTC. Encoded protein: CSVAPPVWGRMNGYTF.

V gene TRBV6-1 combines with J gene TRBJ2-7; D unclear. The germline V and J ends were trimmed by 6 bases and 5 bases, with 14 bases remaining between them. The CDR3 loop spans 13 amino acids. From germline, CDR1 is MNHNS and CDR2 SASEGT. The DNA of the CDR3 is TGTGCCAGCAGAGACCGGCAGGTCGACGAGCAGTACTTC. Translated, it gives CASRDRQVDEQYF.

The chain couples TRBV10-3 to TRBJ1-6; no firm D call. Trimming cost V 4 bases and J 4 bases, with 8 bases left between them. Germline V gene data show CDR1 as ENHRY and CDR2 as SYGVKD. The CDR3 is 14 amino acids. CDR3 coding DNA: TGTGCCATCAGTGGGGAGGGTTATAATTCACCCCTCCACTTT. Translated, it gives CAISGEGYNSPLHF.

V is TRBV19 and J is TRBJ2-7, with TRBD2 matching over 8 bases. V lost 5 bases and J lost 5; bases outside the gene matches: 11. There are 15 residues in the CDR3. Per the germline V gene, CDR1 is LNHDA and CDR2 is SQIVND (reference sequence). DNA of the CDR3: TGTGCCAGTAGTGCCCCGGGACTAGAGAGACACGAGCAGTACTTC. This codes for CASSAPGLERHEQYF.